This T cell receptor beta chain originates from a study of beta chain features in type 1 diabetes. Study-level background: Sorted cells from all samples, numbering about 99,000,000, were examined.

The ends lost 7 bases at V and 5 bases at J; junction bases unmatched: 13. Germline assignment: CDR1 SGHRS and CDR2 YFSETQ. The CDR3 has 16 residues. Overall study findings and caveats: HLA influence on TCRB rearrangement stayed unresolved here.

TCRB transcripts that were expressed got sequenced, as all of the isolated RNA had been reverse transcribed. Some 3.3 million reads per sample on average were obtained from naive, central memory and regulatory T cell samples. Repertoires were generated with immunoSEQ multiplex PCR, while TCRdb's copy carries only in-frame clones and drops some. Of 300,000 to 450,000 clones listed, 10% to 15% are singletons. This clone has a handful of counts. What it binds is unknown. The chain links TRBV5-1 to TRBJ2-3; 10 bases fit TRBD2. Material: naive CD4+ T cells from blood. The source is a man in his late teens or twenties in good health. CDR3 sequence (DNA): TGCGCCAGCCGGGGAGGAGTAGCGGGAGGAGGAGATACGCAGTATTTT. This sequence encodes CASRGGVAGGGDTQYF.